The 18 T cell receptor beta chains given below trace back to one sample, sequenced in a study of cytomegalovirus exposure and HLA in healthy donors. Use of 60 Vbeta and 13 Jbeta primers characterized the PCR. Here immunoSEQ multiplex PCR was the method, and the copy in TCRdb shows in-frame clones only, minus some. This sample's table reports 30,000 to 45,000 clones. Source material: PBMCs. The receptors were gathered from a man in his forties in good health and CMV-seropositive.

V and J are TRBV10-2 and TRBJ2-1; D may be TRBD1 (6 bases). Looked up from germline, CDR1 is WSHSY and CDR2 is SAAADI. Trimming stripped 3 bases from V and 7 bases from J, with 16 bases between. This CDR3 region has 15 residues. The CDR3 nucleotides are TGCGCCAGCAGTGATTTAACCGGGACAAGGAATGAGCAGTTCTTC. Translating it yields CASSDLTGTRNEQFF.

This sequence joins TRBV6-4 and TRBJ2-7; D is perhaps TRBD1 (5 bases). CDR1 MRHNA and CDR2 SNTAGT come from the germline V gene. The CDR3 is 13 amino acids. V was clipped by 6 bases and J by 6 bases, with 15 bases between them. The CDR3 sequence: CASSTSSTGEQYF. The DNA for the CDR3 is TGTGCCAGCAGCACTTCAAGCACAGGCGAGCAGTACTTC.

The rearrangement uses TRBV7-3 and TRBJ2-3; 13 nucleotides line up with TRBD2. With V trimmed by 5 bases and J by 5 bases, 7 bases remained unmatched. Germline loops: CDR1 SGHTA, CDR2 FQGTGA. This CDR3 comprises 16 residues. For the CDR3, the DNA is TGTGCCAGCAGCCCCGGACTAGCGGGAGTGGGAGATACGCAGTATTTT. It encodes CASSPGLAGVGDTQYF.

The CDR3 nucleotides are TGCGCCAGCAGCCAAAGGGGGGTGAGCGGGAGGGCCGCCGGGGAGCTGTTTTTT. It codes for CASSQRGVSGRAAGELFF. The chain has TRBV4-1 and TRBJ2-2; TRBD2 aligns across 10 bases. This CDR3 contains 18 residues. Germline CDR1 and CDR2: MGHRA and YSYEKL. Trimming removed 2 bases from V and 6 bases from J; junction bases left unmatched: 12.

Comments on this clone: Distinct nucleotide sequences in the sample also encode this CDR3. CDR3 sequence (DNA): TGTGCCAGCAGCTTACAACTTTCAGCGGGAGGGCCCTACGAGCAGTACTTC. This codes for CASSLQLSAGGPYEQYF. The V and J genes are TRBV7-3 and TRBJ2-7, with TRBD2 matching 10 bases. Germline V CDR1 and CDR2: SGHTA, FQGTGA. The V and J ends lost 2 bases and 2 bases, in that order; junction bases with no gene match: 9. The CDR3 runs to 17 residues.

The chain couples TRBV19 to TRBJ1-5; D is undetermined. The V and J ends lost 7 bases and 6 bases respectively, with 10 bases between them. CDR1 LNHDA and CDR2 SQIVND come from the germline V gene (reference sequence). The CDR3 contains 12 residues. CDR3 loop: CASTFGGQPQHF. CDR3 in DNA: TGTGCCAGTACCTTTGGCGGTCAGCCCCAGCATTTT.

CDR3 DNA sequence: TGTGCCATCAGTGGGACAGGTGCTAACTATGGCTACACCTTC. Translation gives CAISGTGANYGYTF. The chain is built from TRBV10-3 and TRBJ1-2; TRBD1 matches at 7 bases. Germline lookup yields CDR1 ENHRY and CDR2 SYGVKD. The CDR3 has 14 residues. V shed 4 bases and J 0 bases; nucleotides not matched to a gene: 2.

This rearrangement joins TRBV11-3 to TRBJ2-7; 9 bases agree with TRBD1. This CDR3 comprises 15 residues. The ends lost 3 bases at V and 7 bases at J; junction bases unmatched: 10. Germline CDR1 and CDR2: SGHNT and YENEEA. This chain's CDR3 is CASSFIPGQGWEQYF. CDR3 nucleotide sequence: TGTGCCAGCAGCTTCATCCCGGGACAGGGTTGGGAGCAGTACTTC.

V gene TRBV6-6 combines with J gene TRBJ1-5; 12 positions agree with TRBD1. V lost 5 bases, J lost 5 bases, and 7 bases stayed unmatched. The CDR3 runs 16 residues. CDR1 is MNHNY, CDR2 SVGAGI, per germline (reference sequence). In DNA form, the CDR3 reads TGTGCCAGCAGTCGTTCCGGGACAGGGGGCGATCAGCCCCAGCATTTT. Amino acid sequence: CASSRSGTGGDQPQHF.

Here the CDR3 reads CAWRGLTGLVSNEQFF. The DNA for the CDR3 is TGTGCCTGGAGGGGGCTCACGGGACTAGTTTCCAATGAGCAGTTCTTC. This sequence joins TRBV30 and TRBJ2-1; 8 bases agree with TRBD2. Trimming took 3 bases from V and 6 from J; bases not matched to a gene: 13. Per germline, CDR1 GTSNPN and CDR2 SVGIG (reference sequence). The CDR3 consists of 16 residues.

CDR3 in amino acids: CASSPGTGDQPQHF. The CDR3 coding sequence is TGCGCCAGCAGCCCCGGGACGGGGGATCAGCCCCAGCATTTT. V usage is TRBV10-1 and J usage is TRBJ1-5; a weak D match, TRBD1 (5 bases). CDR3 length: 14 amino acids. V was trimmed by 6 bases and J by 5 bases, leaving 14 bases between them. The germline gives CDR1 WNHNN, CDR2 SYGVQD (reference sequence).

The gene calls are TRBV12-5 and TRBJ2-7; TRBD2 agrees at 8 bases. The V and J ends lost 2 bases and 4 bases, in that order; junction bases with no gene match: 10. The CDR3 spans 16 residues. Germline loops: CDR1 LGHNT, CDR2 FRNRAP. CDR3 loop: CASGLPEVAGRYEQYF. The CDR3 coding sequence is TGTGCTAGTGGTTTGCCGGAGGTAGCGGGACGGTACGAGCAGTACTTC.

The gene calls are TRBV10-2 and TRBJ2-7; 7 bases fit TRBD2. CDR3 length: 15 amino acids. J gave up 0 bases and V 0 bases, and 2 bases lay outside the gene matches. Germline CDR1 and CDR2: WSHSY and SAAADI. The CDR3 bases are TGCGCCAGCAGTGAGTCGAGCGGGATCTCCTACGAGCAGTACTTC. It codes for CASSESSGISYEQYF.

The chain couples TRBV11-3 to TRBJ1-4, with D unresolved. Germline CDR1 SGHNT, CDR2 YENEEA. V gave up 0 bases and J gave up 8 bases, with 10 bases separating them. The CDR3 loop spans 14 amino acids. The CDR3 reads CASSLDAVGEKLFF. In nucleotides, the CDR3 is TGTGCCAGCAGCTTAGATGCAGTCGGGGAAAAACTGTTTTTT.

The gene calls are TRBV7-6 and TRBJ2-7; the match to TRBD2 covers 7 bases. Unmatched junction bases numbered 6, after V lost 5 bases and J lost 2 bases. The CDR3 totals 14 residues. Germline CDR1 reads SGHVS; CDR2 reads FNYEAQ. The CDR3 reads CASSPEGGPYEQYF. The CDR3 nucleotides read TGTGCCAGCAGCCCTGAGGGAGGGCCCTACGAGCAGTACTTC.

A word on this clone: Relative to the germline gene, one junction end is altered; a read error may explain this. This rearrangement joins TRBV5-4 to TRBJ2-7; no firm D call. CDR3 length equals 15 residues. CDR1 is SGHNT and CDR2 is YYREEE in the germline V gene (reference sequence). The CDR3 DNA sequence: TGTGCCAGCAGCCCGTGGAGTAGCCGCTCCCACGAGCAGTACTTC. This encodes CASSPWSSRSHEQYF.

CDR3 nucleotide sequence: TGTGCCAGCAGTGATCAGGGGGCGAGGACTGAAGCTTTCTTT. This translates into CASSDQGARTEAFF. The gene calls are TRBV6-6 and TRBJ1-1; 8 bases align to TRBD1. CDR1 is MNHNY, CDR2 SVGAGI, per germline (reference sequence). The length of the CDR3 is 14 residues. V was pared by 5 bases and J by 5 bases, with 7 bases of the junction left unmatched.

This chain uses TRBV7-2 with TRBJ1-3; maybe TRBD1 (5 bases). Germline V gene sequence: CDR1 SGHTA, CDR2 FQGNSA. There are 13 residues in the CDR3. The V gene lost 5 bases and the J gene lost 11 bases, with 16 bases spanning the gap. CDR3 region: CASSPDGQQAIYF. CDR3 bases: TGTGCCAGCAGCCCCGACGGACAACAAGCCATATATTTT.